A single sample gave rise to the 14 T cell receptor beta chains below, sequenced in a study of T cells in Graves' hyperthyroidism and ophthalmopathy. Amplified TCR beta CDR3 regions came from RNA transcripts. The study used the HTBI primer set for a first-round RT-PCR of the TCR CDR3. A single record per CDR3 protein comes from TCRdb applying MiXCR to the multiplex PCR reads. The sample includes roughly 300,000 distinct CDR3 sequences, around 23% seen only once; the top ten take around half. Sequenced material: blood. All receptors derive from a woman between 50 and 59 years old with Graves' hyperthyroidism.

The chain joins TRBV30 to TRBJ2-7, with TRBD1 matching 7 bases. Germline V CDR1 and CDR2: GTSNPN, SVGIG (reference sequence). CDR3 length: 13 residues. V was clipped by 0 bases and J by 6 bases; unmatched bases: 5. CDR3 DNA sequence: TGTGCCTGGAGTGTCGACAGGGCAATCGAGCAGTACTTC. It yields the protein CAWSVDRAIEQYF.

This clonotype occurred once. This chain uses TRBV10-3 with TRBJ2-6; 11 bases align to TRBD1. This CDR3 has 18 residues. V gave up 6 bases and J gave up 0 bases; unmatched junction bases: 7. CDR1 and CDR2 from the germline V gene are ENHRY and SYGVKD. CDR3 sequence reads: CAISGSGTGGSGANVLTF. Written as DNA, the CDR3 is TGTGCCATCAGCGGCAGCGGGACAGGGGGCTCTGGGGCCAACGTCCTGACTTTC.

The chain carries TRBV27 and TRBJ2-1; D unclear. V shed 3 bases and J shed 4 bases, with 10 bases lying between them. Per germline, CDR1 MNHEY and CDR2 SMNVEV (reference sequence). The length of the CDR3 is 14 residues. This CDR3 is CASSFQDPYNEQFF. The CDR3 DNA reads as TGTGCCAGCAGTTTCCAGGACCCTTACAATGAGCAGTTCTTC.

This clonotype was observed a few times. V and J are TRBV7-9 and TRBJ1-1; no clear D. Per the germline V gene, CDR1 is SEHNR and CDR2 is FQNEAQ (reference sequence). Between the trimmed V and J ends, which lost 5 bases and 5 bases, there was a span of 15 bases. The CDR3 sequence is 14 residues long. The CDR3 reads CASSLFKGETEAFF. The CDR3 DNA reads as TGTGCCAGCAGCCTCTTTAAGGGAGAGACTGAAGCTTTCTTT.

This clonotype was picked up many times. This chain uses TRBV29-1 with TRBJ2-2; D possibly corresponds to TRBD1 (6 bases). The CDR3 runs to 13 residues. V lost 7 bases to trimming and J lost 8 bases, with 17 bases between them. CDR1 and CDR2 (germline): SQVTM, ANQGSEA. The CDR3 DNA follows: TGCAGCGCCACCCGGGACACCCAAGGGGAGCTGTTTTTT. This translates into CSATRDTQGELFF.

The CDR3 here is CASTASGASTDTQYF. CDR3 nucleotide sequence: TGTGCCAGCACGGCCAGTGGGGCCAGCACAGATACGCAGTATTTT. V gene TRBV12-3 or TRBV12-4 combines with J gene TRBJ2-3, with D possibly TRBD1 on 5 matching bases. This CDR3 spans 15 amino acids. V dropped 7 bases and J dropped 0 bases, with 14 bases sitting between them.

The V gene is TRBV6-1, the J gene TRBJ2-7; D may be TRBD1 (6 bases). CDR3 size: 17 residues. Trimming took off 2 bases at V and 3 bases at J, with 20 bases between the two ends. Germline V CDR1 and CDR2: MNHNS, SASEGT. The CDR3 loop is CASSEHELTGLGYEQYF. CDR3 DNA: TGTGCCAGCAGTGAACATGAACTGACAGGCCTCGGCTACGAGCAGTACTTC.

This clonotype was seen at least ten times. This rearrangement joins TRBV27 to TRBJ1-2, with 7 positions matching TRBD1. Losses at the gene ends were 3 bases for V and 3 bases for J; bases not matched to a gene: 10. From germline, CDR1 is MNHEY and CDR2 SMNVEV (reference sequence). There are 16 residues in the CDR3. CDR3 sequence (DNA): TGTGCCAGCAGTTTTTCCGGGACAGCCATTTACTATGGCTACACCTTC. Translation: CASSFSGTAIYYGYTF.

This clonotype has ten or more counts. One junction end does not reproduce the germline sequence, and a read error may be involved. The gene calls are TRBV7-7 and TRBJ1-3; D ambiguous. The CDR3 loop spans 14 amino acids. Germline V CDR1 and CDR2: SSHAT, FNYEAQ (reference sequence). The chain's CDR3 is CASSPSVTGNTIYF. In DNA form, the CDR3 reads TGTGCTAGCAGCCCCAGCGTAACTGGAAACACCATATATTTT.

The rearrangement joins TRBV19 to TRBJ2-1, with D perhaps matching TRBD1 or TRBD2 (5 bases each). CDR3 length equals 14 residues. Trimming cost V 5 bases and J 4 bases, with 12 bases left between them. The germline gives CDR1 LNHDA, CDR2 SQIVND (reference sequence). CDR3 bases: TGTGCCAGTAGTGACCAGGGACGTTACAATGAGCAGTTCTTC. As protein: CASSDQGRYNEQFF.

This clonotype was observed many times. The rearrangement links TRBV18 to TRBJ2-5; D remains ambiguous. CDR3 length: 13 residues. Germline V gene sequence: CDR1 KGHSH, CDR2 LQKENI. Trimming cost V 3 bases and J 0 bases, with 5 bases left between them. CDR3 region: CASSPDYQETQYF. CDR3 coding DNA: TGTGCCAGCTCACCCGACTACCAAGAGACCCAGTACTTC. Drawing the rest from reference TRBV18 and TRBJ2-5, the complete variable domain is NAGVMQNPRHLVRRRGQEARLRCSPMKGHSHVYWYRQLPEEGLKFMVYLQKENIIDESGMPKERFSAEFPKEGPSILRIQQVVRGDSAAYFCASSPDYQETQYFGPGTRLLVL.

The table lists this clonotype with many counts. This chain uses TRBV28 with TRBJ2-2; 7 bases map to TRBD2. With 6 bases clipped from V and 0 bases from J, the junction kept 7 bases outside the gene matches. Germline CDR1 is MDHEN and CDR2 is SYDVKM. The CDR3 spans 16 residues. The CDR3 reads CASSLPLAANTGELFF. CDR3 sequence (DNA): TGTGCCAGCAGCTTGCCGCTAGCGGCGAACACCGGGGAGCTGTTTTTT.

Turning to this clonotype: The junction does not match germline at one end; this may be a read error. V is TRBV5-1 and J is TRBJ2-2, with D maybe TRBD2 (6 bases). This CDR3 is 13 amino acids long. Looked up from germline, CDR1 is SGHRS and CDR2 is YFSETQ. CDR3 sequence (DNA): TGCGCCAGCAGTCAGACACTTACCGGGGGGCTGTTTTTT. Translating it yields CASSQTLTGGLFF.

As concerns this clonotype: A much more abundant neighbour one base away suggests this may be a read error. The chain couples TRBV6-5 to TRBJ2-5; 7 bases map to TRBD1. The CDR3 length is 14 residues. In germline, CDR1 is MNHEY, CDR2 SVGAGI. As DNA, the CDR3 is TGTGCCAGGAGTTACTCAGGGGGACAAGAGACCCAGTACTTC. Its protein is CARSYSGGQETQYF.